This T cell receptor (beta chain) was profiled in a study of CD8 T cells in Susac syndrome. The RNA input was roughly 0.45 to 1 ug, and it was reverse transcribed with random hexamers. TCRdb reprocessed the immunoSEQ multiplex PCR reads with MiXCR, giving one entry per CDR3 protein. The sample carries more than 150,000 distinct CDR3 sequences, roughly 95% recorded once. This receptor was taken from a human donor with multiple sclerosis. The sequenced sample was CD8+ T cells from PBMCs.

The CDR3: CSARDRSFREQFF. The CDR3 nucleotides are TGCAGTGCTAGAGATAGGTCCTTTCGTGAGCAGTTCTTC. This chain uses TRBV20-1 with TRBJ2-1; D uncertain. V lost 0 bases, J lost 9 bases, and 12 bases lay in between. CDR3 length equals 13 residues. Germline V gene lookup returns CDR1 DFQATT and CDR2 SNEGSKA (reference sequence).